The 11 T cell receptor beta chains listed next were all sequenced from one sample in a study of cytotoxic CD8 clonotypes in ibrutinib-treated CLL. Generated by immunoSEQ multiplex PCR, the TCRdb table keeps only in-frame clones and is missing some. The sample includes approximately 100,000 clones, more than 55% of them seen just once. The sample was PBMCs, taken after 24 months of ibrutinib treatment. The receptors stem from a human donor with chronic lymphocytic leukemia.

This clone came up once. The DNA of the CDR3 is TGCGCCAGCAGCTTGGATGCGGGTCTCGCTGGAAACACCATATATTTT. This encodes CASSLDAGLAGNTIYF. The gene calls are TRBV5-1 and TRBJ1-3; D ambiguous. Germline V CDR1 and CDR2: SGHRS, YFSETQ. The CDR3 extends over 16 amino acids. The V and J ends lost 0 bases and 2 bases respectively, with 12 bases between them.

CDR3 loop: CASSLQGASSYNSPLHF. As DNA, the CDR3 is TGTGCCAGCAGTTTACAGGGGGCTAGCTCCTATAATTCACCCCTCCACTTT. The chain carries TRBV28 and TRBJ1-6; 8 nucleotides line up with TRBD1. CDR3 length: 17 residues. Trimming cost V 2 bases and J 0 bases; bases outside gene matches: 3. From germline, CDR1 is MDHEN and CDR2 SYDVKM.

V usage is TRBV18 and J usage is TRBJ2-2, with D uncertain. Germline V gene lookup returns CDR1 KGHSH and CDR2 LQKENI. The CDR3 runs 13 residues. Between the trimmed V and J ends, which lost 5 bases and 2 bases, there was a span of 6 bases. CDR3: CASSSGNTGELFF. Here the CDR3 DNA reads TGTGCCAGCTCATCCGGAAACACCGGGGAGCTGTTTTTT.

The chain has TRBV7-2 and TRBJ2-5; D is undetermined. The CDR3 sequence is 12 residues long. The V gene's germline CDR1 is SGHTA and CDR2 FQGNSA. The V gene lost 2 bases and the J gene lost 2 bases, with 3 bases spanning the gap. CDR3 coding DNA: TGTGCCAGCAGCTTACTACAAGAGACCCAGTACTTC. Its protein product is CASSLLQETQYF.

The gene calls are TRBV5-1 and TRBJ2-7; D ambiguous. The germline gives CDR1 SGHRS, CDR2 YFSETQ. This CDR3 has 13 amino acids. V dropped 0 bases and J dropped 0 bases, with 4 bases sitting between them. For the CDR3, the DNA is TGCGCCAGCAGCTTGGCAGGCTCCTACGAGCAGTACTTC. This sequence encodes CASSLAGSYEQYF.

The chain has TRBV10-2 and TRBJ1-1, with D unresolved. Germline CDR1 and CDR2: WSHSY and SAAADI. The V end lost 0 bases, the J end lost 6 bases, and 8 bases lay between the germline ends. This CDR3 contains 13 residues. Written as DNA, the CDR3 is TGCGCCAGCAGTGAGTCCCTTAGGCCTGAAGCTTTCTTT. It translates to CASSESLRPEAFF.

V gene TRBV6-4 combines with J gene TRBJ1-2, with D hard to call. Germline CDR1 reads MRHNA; CDR2 reads SNTAGT. Trimming removed 10 bases at V and 8 bases at J, with 5 bases between. The CDR3 spans 8 residues. Written as DNA, the CDR3 is TGTGCCACAATCGGCTACACCTTC. This gives the protein CATIGYTF.

This chain links TRBV5-4 with TRBJ2-6; 7 bases match TRBD1. Germline V gene sequence: CDR1 SGHNT, CDR2 YYREEE (reference sequence). The V and J ends lost 4 bases and 3 bases, in that order; junction bases with no gene match: 10. CDR3 length equals 17 residues. The CDR3 region is CASSVPGGSGGANVLTF. DNA for the CDR3: TGTGCCAGCAGCGTACCAGGGGGATCGGGTGGGGCCAACGTCCTGACTTTC.

This clone was counted a few times. The chain employs TRBV19 and TRBJ1-5; D unclear. Trimming pared 2 bases from V and 6 bases from J, leaving 5 bases between. CDR3 length: 12 amino acids. Per germline, CDR1 LNHDA and CDR2 SQIVND (reference sequence). The CDR3 DNA follows: TGTGCCAGTAGTATATCGGGTCAGCCCCAGCATTTT. Protein: CASSISGQPQHF.

The table lists this clone with a few counts. The rearrangement joins TRBV28 to TRBJ2-5; the match to TRBD1 covers 7 bases. Germline trimming cut 3 bases from V and 4 bases from J; bases unmatched to any gene: 8. The CDR3 is made up of 15 amino acids. Per germline, CDR1 MDHEN and CDR2 SYDVKM. The CDR3 loop is CASSFDRVVSETQYF. The CDR3 bases are TGTGCCAGCAGTTTCGACAGGGTTGTTTCAGAGACCCAGTACTTC.

This clone has just one count. The CDR3 here is CASSSFSRDEQYF. CDR3 nucleotides: TGTGCCAGCAGCTCCTTTTCCCGGGATGAGCAGTACTTC. The genes are TRBV9 and TRBJ2-7; a weak D match, TRBD2 (5 bases). Looked up from germline, CDR1 is SGDLS and CDR2 is YYNGEE. Trimming removed 4 bases at V and 7 bases at J, with 15 bases between. The CDR3 length is 13 residues.